This T cell receptor beta chain is drawn from a study of OX40 agonist ivuxolimab in advanced cancers. For context, the study as a whole: Ivuxolimab was an agonistic, fully human IgG2 monoclonal antibody directed against OX40 (CD134), a costimulatory receptor. Intravenous ivuxolimab was administered to patients every 2 weeks at six dose levels: 0.01, 0.1, 0.3, 1.5, 3 and 10 mg/kg. Partial responses were achieved by three dose-escalation patients, of whom one had hepatocellular carcinoma and two had cutaneous melanoma. Among the roughly 50 dose-escalation patients, about 19 had hepatocellular carcinoma, roughly 15 melanoma, 9 renal cell carcinoma and 9 head and neck cancer. Prior anti-PD-1, anti-PD-L1 or anti-CTLA-4 therapy was permitted, and checkpoint inhibitors had been received by roughly 40% of dose-escalation patients. The point of sequencing TCRbeta in the periphery was to test whether ivuxolimab changed TCR sequence diversity and drove clonal T-cell expansion. The paper describes the monotherapy dose-escalation part (N ≈ 51 patients) of the phase I trial of ivuxolimab. The dose-escalation cohort was 82.7% male with a mean age of approximately 60 years, ranging from about 20 to 80.

The research as a whole found: At doses of 0.1 to 3.0 mg/kg, clonal expansion of both CD4+ and CD8+ blood T cells was observed from baseline to week 6. The antigen specificity of the clonally expanded peripheral T cells was not determined. Low levels of normalized T-cell clonal expansion were also seen in some patients who did not respond. On average, CD8+ T cells showed more expanded clones than CD4+ T cells after ivuxolimab. In partial responders in the 0.1-3.0 mg/kg groups, normalized peripheral clonal expansion was found to be among the lowest, especially among CD8+ T cells.

To sequence the TCRbeta CDR3 region, genomic DNA was isolated from the sorted cells. TCRbeta CDR3 regions were sequenced using the immunoSEQ Assay. The clones in this table, taken by TCRdb from immuneACCESS, are in-frame only. Not every clone is retained; where verified, under half of the shortfall comes from an unresolved V gene, and the cause of the rest is unknown. The sample yields over 70,000 clones; more than 70% were counted once. The ten largest clones add up to about 6.9% of the sample. Patients with a history of autoimmune disease or receiving systemic immunosuppression were excluded from the trial. Peripheral blood for TCR sequencing was collected from all dose cohorts at baseline, on cycle 4 day 1, and on cycle 7 day 1. The samples were taken from a phase I, first-in-human, multicenter, open-label dose-escalation trial of ivuxolimab. Adults with locally advanced or metastatic head and neck squamous cell, hepatocellular, melanoma or renal cell carcinoma were enrolled in the trial. Before TCR sequencing, CD4+ T cells and CD8+ T cells were sorted from peripheral blood as separate populations.

Comment on this clone: What antigen it recognizes has not been identified. Base qualities were left out, and no much larger clone turns up one base away.

Reading from cysteine to phenylalanine, the CDR3 counts 18 amino acids. Only CDR3 DNA remains: 54 bases, in frame from the first base. As encoded in the germline V gene, CDR1 is SGHVS while CDR2 is FQNEAQ. V and J are trimmed by 5 bases and 3 bases, and the gene matches miss 11 bases of the junction. Sequenced here: CD4+ or CD8+ T cells sorted from blood, sampled in a trial of the OX40 agonist ivuxolimab. This TCR was sampled from an adult with an advanced solid tumor such as melanoma, head and neck, liver or kidney cancer. The receptor chain draws on TRBV7-8 and TRBJ2-6; TRBD2 matches 9 bases in the middle. The sequenced DNA is TGTGCCAGCAGCACCCGGGTAGCGGGAGTGGTTGGGGCCAACGTCCTGACTTTC. It translates as CASSTRVAGVVGANVLTF.